What follows are 27 T cell receptor beta chains derived from one specimen sequenced in a study of blood T cell repertoires in COVID-19. Assay: immunoSEQ multiplex PCR; the TCRdb copy retains only in-frame clones and omits some. The sample holds under 200,000 clones; 86% are singletons and the top ten take around 5%. The specimen sequenced was PBMCs or T cells enriched from blood (not recorded which). The receptors here all came from a man in his forties with acute COVID-19.

The CDR3 region is CASSLAGEGNEQFF. The CDR3 coding sequence is TGTGCCAGCAGTTTAGCGGGAGAAGGAAATGAGCAGTTCTTC. This chain connects TRBV28 to TRBJ2-1, with TRBD2 matching 7 bases. The length of the CDR3 is 14 residues. CDR1 MDHEN and CDR2 SYDVKM come from the germline V gene. With V trimmed by 2 bases and J by 7 bases, 5 bases remained unmatched. The whole variable domain, filled in from reference TRBV28 and TRBJ2-1, reads DVKVTQSSRYLVKRTGEKVFLECVQDMDHENMFWYRQDPGLGLRLIYFSYDVKMKEKGDIPEGYSVSREKKERFSLILESASTNQTSMYLCASSLAGEGNEQFFGPGTRLTVL.

The chain links TRBV5-4 to TRBJ2-1; TRBD2 agrees at 10 bases. CDR1 and CDR2 from the germline V gene are SGHNT and YYREEE (reference sequence). Losses at the gene ends were 2 bases for V and 5 bases for J; bases not matched to a gene: 4. The CDR3 length is 15 residues. The CDR3 spells CASSFRGLADNEQFF. The DNA for the CDR3 is TGTGCCAGCAGCTTTAGAGGACTAGCGGACAATGAGCAGTTCTTC.

The J gene is TRBJ1-4, the V gene TRBV5-4, with no clear D. The CDR3 spans 14 residues. With 4 bases removed from V and 5 bases from J, the gap between germline ends came to 12 bases. Germline values: CDR1 SGHNT, CDR2 YYREEE (reference sequence). The CDR3 region has the DNA TGTGCCAGCAGCCCCGGGTTAGCAAATGAAAAACTGTTTTTT. Protein: CASSPGLANEKLFF.

The count of this clone is one. The rearrangement uses TRBV19 and TRBJ1-1; D might be TRBD1 (6 bases). The germline gives CDR1 LNHDA, CDR2 SQIVND (reference sequence). The length of the CDR3 is 15 residues. Trimming pared 3 bases from V and 0 bases from J, leaving 11 bases between. The CDR3 DNA follows: TGTGCCAGTAGTATCAGCGGACAGATGAACACTGAAGCTTTCTTT. Protein sequence: CASSISGQMNTEAFF.

V gene TRBV11-2 combines with J gene TRBJ1-1, with D hard to call. V shed 8 bases and J shed 1 base, with 14 bases lying between them. The germline V gene encodes CDR1 SGHAT and CDR2 FQNNGV. This CDR3 is 14 amino acids long. The CDR3: CASARDVQNTEAFF. The CDR3, as DNA: TGTGCCAGCGCCCGCGATGTTCAGAACACTGAAGCTTTCTTT.

As concerns this clone: Other DNA sequences in the sample encode the same CDR3. This chain connects TRBV27 to TRBJ2-1; 13 bases are shared with TRBD2. The V gene end was trimmed by 7 bases and the J gene end by 7 bases; junction bases not matched to a gene: 1. The CDR3 has 13 residues. CDR1 MNHEY and CDR2 SMNVEV come from the germline V gene (reference sequence). The CDR3 DNA follows: TGTGCCAGCAAACTAGCGGGAGGGAATGAGCAGTTCTTC. It specifies CASKLAGGNEQFF.

This chain uses TRBV7-6 with TRBJ2-7; 8 bases agree with TRBD1. The V gene's germline CDR1 is SGHVS and CDR2 FNYEAQ. V shed 8 bases, J shed 6 bases, and the junction held 12 bases outside the gene matches. The CDR3 sequence is 14 residues long. The CDR3 loop reads CASHLRRGLREQYF. CDR3 DNA sequence: TGTGCCAGCCATTTGCGCAGGGGGCTGCGCGAGCAGTACTTC.

This rearrangement joins TRBV19 to TRBJ1-5, with a tentative D call TRBD1 (6 bases). Trimming left V 7 bases short and J 3 bases short, with 10 bases between. The CDR3 is 13 amino acids. Germline V gives CDR1 LNHDA, CDR2 SQIVND (reference sequence). The CDR3 region is CASTTGSNQPQHF. CDR3 sequence (DNA): TGTGCCAGTACTACAGGGTCCAATCAGCCCCAGCATTTT.

The chain couples TRBV29-1 to TRBJ2-7; possible D gene TRBD2, 6 bases. V lost 7 bases to trimming and J lost 1 base, with 14 bases between them. Germline V gene data show CDR1 as SQVTM and CDR2 as ANQGSEA. This CDR3 has 13 residues. The CDR3 is CSGKHGTSYEQYF. The CDR3 coding sequence is TGCAGCGGCAAGCACGGGACTTCCTACGAGCAGTACTTC.

This chain connects TRBV2 to TRBJ1-5, with 7 bases aligning to TRBD1. CDR3 length: 14 amino acids. The junction had 10 bases not matched to a gene; V was cut back by 6 bases and J by 8 bases. Germline V gene data show CDR1 as SNHLY and CDR2 as FYNNEI. CDR3 protein: CASREQGRGKPQHF. DNA of the CDR3: TGTGCCAGCAGGGAACAGGGGAGGGGGAAGCCCCAGCATTTT.

The chain is built from TRBV11-2 and TRBJ1-1; D might be TRBD1 (6 bases). This CDR3 comprises 16 residues. Trimming left V 0 bases short and J 0 bases short, with 11 bases between. Looked up from germline, CDR1 is SGHAT and CDR2 is FQNNGV. Written as DNA, the CDR3 is TGTGCCAGCAGCTTAGACCCCAGGGGTATGAACACTGAAGCTTTCTTT. Translated, it gives CASSLDPRGMNTEAFF. Variable domain in full (rest from reference TRBV11-2 and TRBJ1-1): EAGVAQSPRYKIIEKRQSVAFWCNPISGHATLYWYQQILGQGPKLLIQFQNNGVVDDSQLPKDRFSAERLKGVDSTLKIQPAKLEDSAVYLCASSLDPRGMNTEAFFGQGTRLTVV.

J is TRBJ2-5 and V is TRBV2; D unclear. The CDR3 is 13 amino acids. The V end was cut by 7 bases, the J end by 0 bases, with 9 bases between. Per germline, CDR1 SNHLY and CDR2 FYNNEI. The DNA of the CDR3 is TGTGCCAGCACCGAAGAGGACCAAGAGACCCAGTACTTC. This sequence encodes CASTEEDQETQYF. Variable domain in full (rest from reference TRBV2 and TRBJ2-5): EPEVTQTPSHQVTQMGQEVILRCVPISNHLYFYWYRQILGQKVEFLVSFYNNEISEKSEIFDDQFSVERPDGSNFTLKIRSTKLEDSAMYFCASTEEDQETQYFGPGTRLLVL.

The chain has TRBV28 and TRBJ1-5; no reliable D call. Between the trimmed V and J ends, which lost 5 bases and 2 bases, there was a span of 4 bases. Per the germline V gene, CDR1 is MDHEN and CDR2 is SYDVKM. The CDR3 is 12 residues long. The CDR3 sequence: CASSQGNQPQHF. CDR3 sequence (DNA): TGTGCCAGCAGTCAGGGCAATCAGCCCCAGCATTTT.

The chain couples TRBV2 to TRBJ2-3; D is unclear. This CDR3 has 14 amino acids. V lost 3 bases, J lost 2 bases, and 9 bases lay in between. Per germline, CDR1 SNHLY and CDR2 FYNNEI. CDR3 sequence (DNA): TGTGCCAGCAGTGAGTTAGCCTCCACAGATACGCAGTATTTT. Its protein product is CASSELASTDTQYF.

The gene calls are TRBV28 and TRBJ1-2, with TRBD1 identical over 7 bases. The CDR3 runs to 12 residues. Per germline, CDR1 MDHEN and CDR2 SYDVKM. Unmatched junction bases numbered 5, after V lost 8 bases and J lost 5 bases. This chain's CDR3 is CASVRQGYGYTF. The DNA for the CDR3 is TGTGCCAGCGTACGACAGGGTTATGGCTACACCTTC.

This clone has just one count. The rearrangement links TRBV28 to TRBJ1-1, with TRBD1 identical over 8 bases. The V gene's germline CDR1 is MDHEN and CDR2 SYDVKM. This CDR3 region has 14 residues. V lost 2 bases and J lost 10; bases outside the gene matches: 9. CDR3 nucleotides: TGTGCCAGCAGTTTAGGGCGGACAGGGCGTGGAGCTTTCTTT. It encodes CASSLGRTGRGAFF.

The chain uses TRBV27 and TRBJ1-5, with D perhaps TRBD1 (6 bases). This CDR3 spans 15 amino acids. CDR1 is MNHEY, CDR2 SMNVEV, per germline (reference sequence). The germline V and J ends were trimmed by 5 bases and 0 bases, with 11 bases remaining between them. The CDR3 is CASSKDSDSNQPQHF. In nucleotides, the CDR3 is TGTGCCAGCAGTAAGGACAGCGATAGCAATCAGCCCCAGCATTTT.

The rearrangement uses TRBV7-8 and TRBJ2-2; TRBD2 matches at 14 bases. The CDR3 is made up of 19 amino acids. V trimming: 4 bases; J trimming: 6 bases; junction bases outside the gene matches: 13. Germline V CDR1 and CDR2: SGHVS, FQNEAQ. CDR3 sequence (DNA): TGTGCCAGCAGCTCACACCCCGGGACTAGCGGGAGTATCGCCGGGGAGCTGTTTTTT. It translates to CASSSHPGTSGSIAGELFF.

The V gene is TRBV7-8, the J gene TRBJ2-7; D is ambiguous. Germline-derived CDR1 and CDR2 are SGHVS and FQNEAQ. There are 13 residues in the CDR3. Trimming left V 2 bases short and J 7 bases short, with 12 bases between. The CDR3 DNA follows: TGTGCCAGCAGCTTAATCCCACAGCAGGAGCAGTACTTC. Translation gives CASSLIPQQEQYF. Drawing the rest from reference TRBV7-8 and TRBJ2-7, the complete variable domain is GAGVSQSPRYKVAKRGQDVALRCDPISGHVSLFWYQQALGQGPEFLTYFQNEAQLDKSGLPSDRFFAERPEGSVSTLKIQRTQQEDSAVYLCASSLIPQQEQYFGPGTRLTVT.

The gene calls are TRBV7-9 and TRBJ2-3, with D perhaps matching TRBD2 (6 bases). With 3 bases removed from V and 1 base from J, the gap between germline ends came to 11 bases. Looked up from germline, CDR1 is SEHNR and CDR2 is FQNEAQ (reference sequence). This CDR3 region has 15 residues. CDR3 DNA sequence: TGTGCCAGCAGCTTGTTGGCTAGCGGCACAGATACGCAGTATTTT. Protein: CASSLLASGTDTQYF.

The J gene is TRBJ2-5, the V gene TRBV5-1; D might be TRBD1 (5 bases). The V and J ends lost 0 bases and 2 bases respectively, with 11 bases between them. The CDR3 extends over 15 amino acids. Germline CDR1 and CDR2: SGHRS and YFSETQ. The CDR3 DNA sequence: TGCGCCAGCAGCTTGGCAGGGTACCCTCAAGAGACCCAGTACTTC. Translation: CASSLAGYPQETQYF.

The chain combines TRBV9 with TRBJ2-5; 9 bases match TRBD2. This CDR3 spans 16 amino acids. Germline CDR1 is SGDLS and CDR2 is YYNGEE. V trimming: 3 bases; J trimming: 0 bases; junction bases outside the gene matches: 6. The CDR3 loop reads CASSGGSGRNQETQYF. For the CDR3, the DNA is TGTGCCAGCAGCGGGGGAAGCGGGAGGAACCAAGAGACCCAGTACTTC. Complete variable domain (other parts from reference TRBV9 and TRBJ2-5): DSGVTQTPKHLITATGQRVTLRCSPRSGDLSVYWYQQSLDQGLQFLIQYYNGEERAKGNILERFSAQQFPDLHSELNLSSLELGDSALYFCASSGGSGRNQETQYFGPGTRLLVL.

This rearrangement joins TRBV29-1 to TRBJ2-5; maybe TRBD1 (6 bases). The length of the CDR3 is 15 residues. CDR1 and CDR2 (germline): SQVTM, ANQGSEA. The V end lost 6 bases, the J end lost 0 bases, and 17 bases lay between the germline ends. The CDR3 region has the DNA TGCAGCGTCTTCAGGGGCCCATCCTACCAAGAGACCCAGTACTTC. As protein: CSVFRGPSYQETQYF.

This chain connects TRBV7-8 to TRBJ2-5; 7 bases align to TRBD2. Looked up from germline, CDR1 is SGHVS and CDR2 is FQNEAQ. The CDR3 is made up of 15 amino acids. V gave up 6 bases and J gave up 1 base; unmatched junction bases: 8. The CDR3 here is CASSPFTSVQETQYF. CDR3 bases: TGTGCCAGCAGTCCATTCACTAGCGTCCAAGAGACCCAGTACTTC.

This chain links TRBV27 with TRBJ2-2; no firm D call. The CDR3 is 15 amino acids. Trimming removed 5 bases at V and 4 bases at J, with 14 bases between. Germline V gene data show CDR1 as MNHEY and CDR2 as SMNVEV (reference sequence). This chain's CDR3 is CASSRYPWSTGELFF. DNA for the CDR3: TGTGCCAGCAGTCGATACCCCTGGAGCACCGGGGAGCTGTTTTTT.

The chain recombines TRBV30 with TRBJ2-1, with D perhaps matching TRBD2 (7 bases). Germline loops: CDR1 GTSNPN, CDR2 SVGIG (reference sequence). The ends were cut back, 5 bases at V and 8 bases at J, with 16 bases in the middle. CDR3 length: 13 amino acids. The CDR3 loop is CAWEGGGRDEQFF. The DNA of the CDR3 is TGTGCCTGGGAAGGGGGGGGGCGCGATGAGCAGTTCTTC.

The chain combines TRBV29-1 with TRBJ2-5; 8 nucleotides agree with TRBD2. CDR3 length: 13 amino acids. Per the germline V gene, CDR1 is SQVTM and CDR2 is ANQGSEA. The V segment lost 3 bases and the J segment 7 bases; nucleotides outside the gene matches: 7. For the CDR3, the DNA is TGCAGCGTTGATAGCGGGACCGGGGGGACCCAGTACTTC. This codes for CSVDSGTGGTQYF.